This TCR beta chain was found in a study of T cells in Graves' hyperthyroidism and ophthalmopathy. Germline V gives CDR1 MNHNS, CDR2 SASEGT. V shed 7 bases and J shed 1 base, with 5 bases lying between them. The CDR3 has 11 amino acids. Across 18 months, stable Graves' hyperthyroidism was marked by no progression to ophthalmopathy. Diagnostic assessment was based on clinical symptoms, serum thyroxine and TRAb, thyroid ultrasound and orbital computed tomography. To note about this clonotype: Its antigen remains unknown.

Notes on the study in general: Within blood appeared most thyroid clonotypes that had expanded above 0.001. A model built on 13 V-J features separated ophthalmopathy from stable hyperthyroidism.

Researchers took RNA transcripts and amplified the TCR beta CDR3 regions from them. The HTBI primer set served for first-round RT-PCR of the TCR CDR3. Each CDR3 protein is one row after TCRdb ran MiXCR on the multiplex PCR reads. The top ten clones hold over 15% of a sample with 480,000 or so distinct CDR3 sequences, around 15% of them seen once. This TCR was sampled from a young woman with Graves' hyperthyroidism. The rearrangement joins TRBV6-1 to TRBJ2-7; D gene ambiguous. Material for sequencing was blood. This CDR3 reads CASTPSYEQYV. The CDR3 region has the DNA TGTGCCAGCACCCCTTCCTACGAGCAGTACGTC.